This TCR beta chain was found in a study of blood T cell repertoires in COVID-19. At the level of the study: The study drew acute and convalescent COVID-19 samples from the United States, Italy and Spain. From T cells, B-cell-depleted T cells, or PBMCs came the material, which was cDNA or gDNA.

Original analysis: The authors estimated nucleated cell counts from reference gene primer amplification. This table comes from immunoSEQ multiplex PCR, and its TCRdb copy is limited to in-frame clones, with some not included. V and J calls and clone size are those listed in that table; D and trimming were worked out from the DNA. The repertoire has approximately 140,000 clones, roughly four fifths of them found once; the top ten carry roughly 15%. In germline, CDR1 is SEHNR, CDR2 FQNEAQ (reference sequence). The J segment lost 0 bases and the V segment lost 6 bases, leaving 6 bases of the junction unmatched. There are 15 residues in the CDR3.

The sample taken for sequencing was peripheral blood. The origin of this receptor is a human donor with acute or convalescent COVID-19. The donor label of this sample is uncertain. The rearrangement links TRBV7-9 to TRBJ2-3; TRBD1 matches 7 bases. The CDR3, as DNA: TGTGCCAGCAGTGGGGGACAGACTAGCACAGATACGCAGTATTTT. This encodes CASSGGQTSTDTQYF.